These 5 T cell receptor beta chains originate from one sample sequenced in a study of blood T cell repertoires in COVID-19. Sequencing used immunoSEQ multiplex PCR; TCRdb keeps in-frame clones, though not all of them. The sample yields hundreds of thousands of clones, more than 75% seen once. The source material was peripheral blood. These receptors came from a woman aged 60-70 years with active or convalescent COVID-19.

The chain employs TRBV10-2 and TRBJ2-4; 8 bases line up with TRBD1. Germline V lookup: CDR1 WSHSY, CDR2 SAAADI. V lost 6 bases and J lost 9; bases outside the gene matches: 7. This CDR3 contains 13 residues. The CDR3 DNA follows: TGCGCCAGCAGGGGGACAGGCTACAGCATTCAGTACTTC. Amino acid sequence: CASRGTGYSIQYF.

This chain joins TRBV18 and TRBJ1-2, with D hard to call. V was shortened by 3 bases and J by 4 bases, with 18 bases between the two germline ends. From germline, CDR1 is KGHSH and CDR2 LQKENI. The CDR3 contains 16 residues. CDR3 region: CASSPTGNPSGYGYTF. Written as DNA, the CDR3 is TGTGCCAGCTCACCCACCGGGAACCCGAGCGGCTATGGCTACACCTTC.

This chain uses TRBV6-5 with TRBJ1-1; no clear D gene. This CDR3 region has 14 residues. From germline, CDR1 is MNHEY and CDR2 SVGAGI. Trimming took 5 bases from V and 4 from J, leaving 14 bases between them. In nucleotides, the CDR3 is TGTGCCAGCAGTCACATTCCCCCGGGCACTGAAGCTTTCTTT. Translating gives CASSHIPPGTEAFF.

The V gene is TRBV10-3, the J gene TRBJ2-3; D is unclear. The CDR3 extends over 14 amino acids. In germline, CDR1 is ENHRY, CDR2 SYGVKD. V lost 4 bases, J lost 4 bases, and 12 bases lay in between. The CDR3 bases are TGTGCCATCAGTGTGGCTGATGAGGCAGATACGCAGTATTTT. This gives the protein CAISVADEADTQYF.

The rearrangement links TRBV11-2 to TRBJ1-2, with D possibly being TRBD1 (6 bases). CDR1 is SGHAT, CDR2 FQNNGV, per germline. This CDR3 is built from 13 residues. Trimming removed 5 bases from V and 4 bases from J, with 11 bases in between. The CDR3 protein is CASSPQDSYGYTF. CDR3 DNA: TGTGCCAGCAGCCCCCAGGACAGCTATGGCTACACCTTC.